This entry describes one TCR beta chain. This CDR3 is also generated by other DNA sequences in the sample. This entry is derived from a study of T cell changes during pregnancy in multiple sclerosis. V dropped 1 base and J dropped 2; count of bases not matched to a gene: 0. The CDR3 is 14 residues long. Germline values: CDR1 SGHAT, CDR2 FQNNGV. Using immunoSEQ multiplex PCR, the repertoire was profiled, and TCRdb retains in-frame clones only, with some absent. The table shows tens of thousands of clones, with 94% occurring only once. The sequence derives from a female donor with multiple sclerosis, enrolled in a pregnancy study. Sequenced material: peripheral blood, taken in the third trimester of pregnancy. The V and J genes are TRBV11-2 and TRBJ2-7; TRBD1 matches 9 bases. The CDR3 DNA is TGTGCCAGCAGCTTAGGACAGGGGGCCTACGAGCAGTACTTC. Translating gives CASSLGQGAYEQYF.